The rows below give T cell receptor beta chains drawn from one sample of a study of cytomegalovirus exposure and HLA in healthy donors. This table comes from immunoSEQ multiplex PCR, and its TCRdb copy is limited to in-frame clones, with some not included. The sample includes around 130,000 clones, 84% seen only once; the top ten take approximately 2.5%. The sequencing input was PBMCs. All receptors derive from a middle-aged man in good health and CMV-seronegative. CDR3s include the opening cysteine and the closing phenylalanine or tryptophan. A D gene is named only where the DNA matches it firmly. Where a row states a size, it is once, few, many or the class of an expanded clone; other rows omit it.

D gene	V gene	J gene	clone size	CDR3 DNA	CDR3 protein
TRBD1	TRBV5-6	TRBJ2-2	.	TGTGCCAGCAGCTCCCCCCCCGGGCAGGGGGAGACCGGGGAGCTGTTTTTT	CASSSPPGQGETGELFF
TRBD1	TRBV5-6	TRBJ1-2	.	TGTGCCAGCAGTATACAGGGGTTTAAGAATGCTGGCTACACCTTC	CASSIQGFKNAGYTF
.	TRBV4-1	TRBJ1-5	.	TGCGCCAGCAGCCACAGGGTTGGTCAGCCCCAGCATTTT	CASSHRVGQPQHF
TRBD1	TRBV9	TRBJ1-5	.	TGTGCCAGCAGCGCCTGGGACAGTAGCAATCAGCCCCAGCATTTT	CASSAWDSSNQPQHF
TRBD1	TRBV9	TRBJ2-7	.	TGTGCCAGCAGCGTAGGTCCGGGACAGGGAGCCTACGAGCAGTACTTC	CASSVGPGQGAYEQYF
.	TRBV5-1	TRBJ2-7	.	TGCGCCAGCAGCTATGGGGGCGGCGACGAGCAGTACTTC	CASSYGGGDEQYF
TRBD2	TRBV5-8	TRBJ2-1	.	TGTGCCAGCAGCAAAACTAGCGGACTCGACAATGAGCAGTTCTTC	CASSKTSGLDNEQFF
.	TRBV11-2	TRBJ1-1	once	TGTGCCAGCAGCCCAGCCCTTACAGCTAACACTGAAGCTTTCTTT	CASSPALTANTEAFF
.	TRBV9	TRBJ1-4	.	TGTGCCAGCAACGCGGGGGCAGGTAGTGAAAAACTGTTTTTT	CASNAGAGSEKLFF
.	TRBV6-6	TRBJ1-2	.	TGTGCCAGCAGTTTGAAAACGGGCTATGGCTACACCTTC	CASSLKTGYGYTF
.	TRBV5-4	TRBJ2-7	.	TGTGCCAGCAGCTTGGCACAGGGTTCCCACGAGCAGTACTTC	CASSLAQGSHEQYF
.	TRBV5-1	TRBJ2-7	.	TGCGCCAGCAGCGGTGCCCGCGGGACGGGAACCTACGAGCAGTACTTC	CASSGARGTGTYEQYF
TRBD1	TRBV6-5	TRBJ2-7	.	TGTGCCAGCAGTTTTCAGGGACAGGGCGGTAGCGAGCAGTACTTC	CASSFQGQGGSEQYF
TRBD2	TRBV30	TRBJ2-7	few	TGTGCCTGGAGTGTAGCGGGGTTCGCCGAGCAGTACTTC	CAWSVAGFAEQYF
TRBD2	TRBV10-1	TRBJ2-7	.	TGCGCCAGCAGGGGGGGAGGGCCTAGGCTATACGAGCAGTACTTC	CASRGGGPRLYEQYF
.	TRBV6-5	TRBJ2-7	.	TGTGCCAGCAGTTACCTTGATTCGGGCGAGCAGTACTTC	CASSYLDSGEQYF
.	TRBV9	TRBJ2-7	.	TGTGCCAGCAGCGTAGGAGGTTCAACCTACGAGCAGTACTTC	CASSVGGSTYEQYF
TRBD1	TRBV5-4	TRBJ1-2	.	TGTGCCAGCAGCTTGGGGGACAGGGGGCGCCTCTATGGCTACACCTTC	CASSLGDRGRLYGYTF
.	TRBV4-2	TRBJ1-2	.	TGTGCCAGCAGCCAAGATATTCGAGCAGCCTTTCTGACTCGGTCCCTCTATGGCTACACCTTC	CASSQDIRAAFLTRSLYGYTF
.	TRBV27	TRBJ2-4	.	TGTGCCAGCAGTCCAGGACAGAAAAACATTCAGTACTTC	CASSPGQKNIQYF
TRBD1	TRBV27	TRBJ1-1	.	TGTGCCAGCAGTCCCACCGGGACAGTCGAAGCTTTCTTT	CASSPTGTVEAFF
TRBD1	TRBV7-9	TRBJ1-1	.	TGTGCCAGCAGCCCTCGACAGGGAAACAGAGCTTTCTTT	CASSPRQGNRAFF
.	TRBV6-5	TRBJ2-3	medium-sized	TGTGCCAGCAGTTACTTTCGCGCAGATACGCAGTATTTT	CASSYFRADTQYF
.	TRBV4-1	TRBJ1-5	.	TGCGCCAGCAGCCAGGGAACCCTAGGGGGGGCCCAGCCCCAGCATTTT	CASSQGTLGGAQPQHF
TRBD1	TRBV18	TRBJ1-5	.	TGTGCCAGCTCACCGGGACAGGATCAGCCCCAGCATTTT	CASSPGQDQPQHF
.	TRBV2	TRBJ1-1	few	TGTGCCAGCAGTGAGAGACAGAAACTCCCTAACACTGAAGCTTTCTTT	CASSERQKLPNTEAFF
.	TRBV4-1	TRBJ1-5	few	TGCGCCAGCAGCCAAGACCCCGTCGCGGATCAGCCCCAGCATTTT	CASSQDPVADQPQHF
TRBD1	TRBV5-1	TRBJ2-7	.	TGCGCCAGCAGCCAAGGACAGGGTATTTTCTACGAGCAGTACTTC	CASSQGQGIFYEQYF
.	TRBV5-5	TRBJ2-7	.	TGTGCCAGCAGCTGGCCTCCTGATTACGAGCAGTACTTC	CASSWPPDYEQYF
TRBD1	TRBV2	TRBJ1-6	.	TGTGCCAGCAGACCGGGACAGGGGAATTCACCCCTCCACTTT	CASRPGQGNSPLHF
.	TRBV6-1	TRBJ2-2	.	TGTGCCAGCTCCCGCGCCGTGGCAGGCGGGGAGCTGTTTTTT	CASSRAVAGGELFF
.	TRBV5-5	TRBJ2-1	.	TGTGCCAGCAGCTTGTGGACAGAAGACAATGAGCAGTTCTTC	CASSLWTEDNEQFF
.	TRBV7-9	TRBJ2-5	.	TGTGCCAGCAGCCCAACCGGGACAACACAAGAGACCCAGTACTTC	CASSPTGTTQETQYF
TRBD2	TRBV4-3	TRBJ2-7	few	TGCGCCAGCAGCCAAGGTTCACTAGCGGGGAACCGTTGGGAGCAGTACTTC	CASSQGSLAGNRWEQYF
TRBD2	TRBV9	TRBJ2-3	.	TGTGCCAGCAGCCCTTCCAAGCGGGGGGCCACCCTAGCCCTCACAGATACGCAGTATTTT	CASSPSKRGATLALTDTQYF
TRBD1	TRBV6-1	TRBJ2-5	.	TGTGCCAGCAGTCGGACAGGGGGAGAGACCCAGTACTTC	CASSRTGGETQYF
.	TRBV30	TRBJ2-7	.	TGTGCCTGGGGTGCCCCCTACGAGCAGTACTTC	CAWGAPYEQYF
TRBD1	TRBV2	TRBJ1-1	.	TGTGCCAGCAGACATCCTGACCCGGGACAGGGCTCTGAAGCTTTCTTT	CASRHPDPGQGSEAFF
.	TRBV5-4	TRBJ1-3	.	TGTGCCAGCAGCCGGGGGGGCCGCAGCTCTGGAAACACCATATATTTT	CASSRGGRSSGNTIYF
TRBD1	TRBV6-4	TRBJ2-2	.	TGTGCCAGCAGTCGACAGGGGAGCACCGGGGAGCTGTTTTTT	CASSRQGSTGELFF
.	TRBV5-1	TRBJ1-2	.	TGCGCCAGCAGCTTGGCGCAGGGCGCCTATGGCTACACCTTC	CASSLAQGAYGYTF
.	TRBV7-9	TRBJ1-3	.	TGTGCCAGCAGCCCCCCCTGGAGGTCTGGAAACACCATATATTTT	CASSPPWRSGNTIYF